This TCR beta chain was sequenced during a study of CD8+ T cells in alopecia areata. PBMCs served as the source from which CD4+ and CD8+ T cells were sorted. Sequencing relied on a cDNA template that was reverse transcribed from extracted RNA. The data were produced by immunoSEQ multiplex PCR, yet TCRdb's version contains in-frame clones alone and is incomplete. The sample shows under 250,000 clones, roughly 56% of them seen only once. Whole-study results and caveats: Across lesional scalp, and particularly alopecia totalis/universalis, clonality surpassed that of normal scalp. It was less clear whether patients shared TCRs than it was in mice, possibly because of HLA.

Of note for this clone: Its antigen is undetermined.

With 4 bases clipped from V and 4 bases from J, the junction kept 7 bases outside the gene matches. Germline V lookup: CDR1 MGHRA, CDR2 YSYEKL. The CDR3 is made up of 15 amino acids. This clonotype originated in a human donor in good health. J is TRBJ2-7 and V is TRBV4-1, with TRBD2 identical over 10 bases. The sequenced material came from CD8+ T cells sorted from blood. This CDR3 is CASSLKRGGSYEQYF. The CDR3 DNA reads TGCGCCAGCAGCCTCAAGCGGGGGGGGAGTTACGAGCAGTACTTC.